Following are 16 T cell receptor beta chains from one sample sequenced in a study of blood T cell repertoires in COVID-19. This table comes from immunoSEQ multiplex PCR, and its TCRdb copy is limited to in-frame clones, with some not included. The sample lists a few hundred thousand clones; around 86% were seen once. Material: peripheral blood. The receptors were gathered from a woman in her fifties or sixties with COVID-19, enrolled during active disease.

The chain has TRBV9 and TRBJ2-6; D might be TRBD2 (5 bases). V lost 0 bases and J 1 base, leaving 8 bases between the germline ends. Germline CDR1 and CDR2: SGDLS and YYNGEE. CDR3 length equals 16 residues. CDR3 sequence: CASSVAGLSGANVLTF. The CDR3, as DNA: TGTGCCAGCAGCGTAGCAGGACTTTCTGGGGCCAACGTCCTGACTTTC.

Here the CDR3 reads CASSLDRGLMNTEAFF. DNA of the CDR3: TGCGCCAGCAGCCTGGACAGGGGGCTAATGAACACTGAAGCTTTCTTT. The rearrangement joins TRBV5-1 to TRBJ1-1, with TRBD1 matching 11 bases. Per the germline V gene, CDR1 is SGHRS and CDR2 is YFSETQ. The CDR3 is made up of 16 amino acids. The J segment lost 0 bases and the V segment lost 4 bases, leaving 5 bases of the junction unmatched.

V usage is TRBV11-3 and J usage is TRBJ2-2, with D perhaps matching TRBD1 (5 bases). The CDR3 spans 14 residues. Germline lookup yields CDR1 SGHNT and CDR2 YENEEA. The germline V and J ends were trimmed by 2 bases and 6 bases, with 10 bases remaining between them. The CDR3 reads CASSLRGGPGELFF. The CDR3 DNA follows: TGTGCCAGCAGCTTAAGGGGTGGTCCCGGGGAGCTGTTTTTT.

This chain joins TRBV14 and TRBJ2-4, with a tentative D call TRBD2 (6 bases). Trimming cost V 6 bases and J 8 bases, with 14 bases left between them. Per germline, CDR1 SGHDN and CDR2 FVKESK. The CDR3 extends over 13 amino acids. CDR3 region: CASSLLGGYIQYF. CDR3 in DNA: TGTGCCAGCAGTCTACTGGGGGGTTACATTCAGTACTTC.

The CDR3 here is CASTRQGGLSYNSPLHF. As DNA, the CDR3 is TGTGCCAGCACCAGACAGGGAGGTCTCTCCTATAATTCACCCCTCCACTTT. This rearrangement joins TRBV27 to TRBJ1-6; 7 bases fit TRBD1. The CDR3 totals 17 residues. CDR1 and CDR2 from the germline V gene are MNHEY and SMNVEV (reference sequence). V gave up 7 bases and J gave up 0 bases; unmatched junction bases: 9.

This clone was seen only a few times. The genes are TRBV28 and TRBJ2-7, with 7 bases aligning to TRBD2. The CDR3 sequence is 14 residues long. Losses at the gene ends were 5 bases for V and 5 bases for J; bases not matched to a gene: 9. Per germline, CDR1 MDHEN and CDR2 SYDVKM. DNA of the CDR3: TGTGCCAGCAGTCAAGCCGGGACTATAAACGAGCAGTACTTC. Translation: CASSQAGTINEQYF.

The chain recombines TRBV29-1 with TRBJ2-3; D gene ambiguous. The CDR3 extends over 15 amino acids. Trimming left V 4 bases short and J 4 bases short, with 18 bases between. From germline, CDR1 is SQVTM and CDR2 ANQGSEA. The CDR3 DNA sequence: TGCAGCGTTGCTCCCCGGGTCCATTCGGCAGATACGCAGTATTTT. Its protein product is CSVAPRVHSADTQYF.

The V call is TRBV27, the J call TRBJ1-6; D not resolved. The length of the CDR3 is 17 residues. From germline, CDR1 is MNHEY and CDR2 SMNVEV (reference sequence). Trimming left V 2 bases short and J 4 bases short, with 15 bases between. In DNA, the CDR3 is TGTGCCAGCAGTTTAGAGCTGAGGGCCGGATATAATTCACCCCTCCACTTT. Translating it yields CASSLELRAGYNSPLHF.

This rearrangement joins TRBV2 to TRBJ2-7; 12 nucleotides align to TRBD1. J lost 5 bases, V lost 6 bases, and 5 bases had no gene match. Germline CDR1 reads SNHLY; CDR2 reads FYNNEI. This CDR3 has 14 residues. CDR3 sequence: CASSGTGGPHEQYV. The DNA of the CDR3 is TGTGCCAGCAGCGGGACAGGGGGCCCTCACGAGCAGTACGTC.

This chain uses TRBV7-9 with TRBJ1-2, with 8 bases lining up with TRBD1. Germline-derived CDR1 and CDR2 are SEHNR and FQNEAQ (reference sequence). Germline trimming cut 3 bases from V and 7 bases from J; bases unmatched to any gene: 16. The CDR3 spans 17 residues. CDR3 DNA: TGTGCCAGCAGCTTTTCCTCAGGACAGGGAGTATTCGGTGGCTACACCTTC. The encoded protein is CASSFSSGQGVFGGYTF. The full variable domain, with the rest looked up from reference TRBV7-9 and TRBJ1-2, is DTGVSQNPRHKITKRGQNVTFRCDPISEHNRLYWYRQTLGQGPEFLTYFQNEAQLEKSRLLSDRFSAERPKGSFSTLEIQRTEQGDSAMYLCASSFSSGQGVFGGYTFGSGTRLTVV.

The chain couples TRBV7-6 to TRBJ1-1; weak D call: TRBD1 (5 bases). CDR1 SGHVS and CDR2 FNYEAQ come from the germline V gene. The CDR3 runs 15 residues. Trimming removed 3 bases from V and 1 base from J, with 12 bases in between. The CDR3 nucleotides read TGTGCCAGCAGCTTGATCGGGGGGACGAACACTGAAGCTTTCTTT. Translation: CASSLIGGTNTEAFF. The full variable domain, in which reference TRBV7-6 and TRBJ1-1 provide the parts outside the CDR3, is GAGVSQSPRYKVTKRGQDVALRCDPISGHVSLYWYRQALGQGPEFLTYFNYEAQQDKSGLPNDRFSAERPEGSISTLTIQRTEQRDSAMYRCASSLIGGTNTEAFFGQGTRLTVV.

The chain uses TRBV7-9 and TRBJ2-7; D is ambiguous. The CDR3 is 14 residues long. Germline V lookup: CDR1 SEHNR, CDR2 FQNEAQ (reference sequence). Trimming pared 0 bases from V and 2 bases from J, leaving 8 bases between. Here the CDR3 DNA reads TGTGCCAGCAGCTTAGCGGCAGGTACCTACGAGCAGTACTTC. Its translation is CASSLAAGTYEQYF.

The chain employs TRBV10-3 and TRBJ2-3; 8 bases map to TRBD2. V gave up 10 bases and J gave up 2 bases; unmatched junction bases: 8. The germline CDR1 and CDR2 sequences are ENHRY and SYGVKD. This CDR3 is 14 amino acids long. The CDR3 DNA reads TGTGCCACCTCAGCCGGGGGGGACACAGATACGCAGTATTTT. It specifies CATSAGGDTDTQYF.

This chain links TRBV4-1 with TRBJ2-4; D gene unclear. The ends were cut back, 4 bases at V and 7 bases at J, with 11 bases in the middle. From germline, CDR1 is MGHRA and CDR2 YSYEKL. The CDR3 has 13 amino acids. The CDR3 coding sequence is TGCGCCAGCAGCCTCCCCGGTAGTAACATTCAGTACTTC. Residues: CASSLPGSNIQYF.

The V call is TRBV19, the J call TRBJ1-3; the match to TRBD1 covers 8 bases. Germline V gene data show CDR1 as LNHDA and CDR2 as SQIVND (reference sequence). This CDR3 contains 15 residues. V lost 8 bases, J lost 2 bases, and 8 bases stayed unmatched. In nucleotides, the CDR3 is TGTGCCAGTGCCCGGACAGGGTCGACTGGAAACACCATATATTTT. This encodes CASARTGSTGNTIYF.

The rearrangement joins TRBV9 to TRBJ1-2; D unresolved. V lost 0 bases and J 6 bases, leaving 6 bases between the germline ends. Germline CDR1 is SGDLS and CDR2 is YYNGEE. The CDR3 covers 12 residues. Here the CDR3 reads CASSVGANGYTF. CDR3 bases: TGTGCCAGCAGCGTAGGAGCGAATGGCTACACCTTC.